This note documents a single T cell receptor (beta chain) sequence. Its antigen is unidentified. The repertoire was sequenced with immunoSEQ multiplex PCR; TCRdb's copy has only in-frame clones and lacks some. The sample consists of some 87,000 clones, more than 70% of them appearing once. Germline V CDR1 and CDR2: MNHEY, SVGAGI. V dropped 7 bases and J dropped 4; count of bases not matched to a gene: 5. This CDR3 has 15 residues. These data originate in a study of fetal regulatory T cell absence and autoimmunity. Overall study results and limits: Oligoclonal TCR enrichment in pancreas over cord blood reached over 95-fold for some clones.

This receptor was identified in a male donor with IPEX syndrome. The source material was pancreas tissue. The chain combines TRBV6-5 with TRBJ2-7, with TRBD2 matching 15 bases. This CDR3 is CASTGLAGGMYEQYF. The CDR3 coding sequence is TGTGCCAGCACCGGACTAGCGGGGGGGATGTACGAGCAGTACTTC.